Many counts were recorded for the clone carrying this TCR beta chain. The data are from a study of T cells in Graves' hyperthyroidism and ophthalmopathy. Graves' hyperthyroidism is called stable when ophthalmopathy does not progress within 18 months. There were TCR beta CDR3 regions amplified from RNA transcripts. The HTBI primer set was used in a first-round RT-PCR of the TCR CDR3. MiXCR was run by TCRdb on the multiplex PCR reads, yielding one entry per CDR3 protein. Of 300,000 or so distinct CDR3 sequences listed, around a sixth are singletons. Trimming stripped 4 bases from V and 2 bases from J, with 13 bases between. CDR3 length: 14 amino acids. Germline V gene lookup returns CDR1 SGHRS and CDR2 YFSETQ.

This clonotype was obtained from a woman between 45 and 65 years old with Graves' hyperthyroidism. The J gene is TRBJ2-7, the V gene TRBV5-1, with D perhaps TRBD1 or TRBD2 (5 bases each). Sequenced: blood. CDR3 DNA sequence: TGCGCCAGCAGCCCAACCCGGGACCCCTACGAGCAGTACTTC. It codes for CASSPTRDPYEQYF.